The clone carrying this TCR beta chain was counted once. These data belong to a study of preoperative IRX-2 immunotherapy in early breast cancer. CDR3 length: 14 amino acids. Germline trimming cut 2 bases from V and 5 bases from J; bases unmatched to any gene: 3. Germline V gives CDR1 SGHTS, CDR2 YDEGEE. Here immunoSEQ multiplex PCR was the method, and the copy in TCRdb shows in-frame clones only, minus some. The sample includes around 28,000 clones, 90% of them seen just once. Described treatment: preoperative locoregional IRX-2 cytokine immunotherapy. Preoperative locoregional IRX-2 cytokine immunotherapy was tested in the phase Ib source study.

The TCR originated in a human donor with breast cancer. Sampling was conducted from a patient treated with IRX-2 immunotherapy. The chain is built from TRBV5-8 and TRBJ2-5, with 10 bases aligning to TRBD2. CDR3: CASSLAGGAETQYF. Here the CDR3 DNA reads TGTGCCAGCAGCTTAGCGGGAGGGGCCGAGACCCAGTACTTC. The full variable domain, completed using reference TRBV5-8 and TRBJ2-5, is EAGVTQSPTHLIKTRGQQATLRCSPISGHTSVYWYQQALGLGLQFLLWYDEGEERNRGNFPPRFSGRQFPNYSSELNVNALELEDSALYLCASSLAGGAETQYFGPGTRLLVL.